The 14 T cell receptor beta chains given below trace back to one sample, sequenced in a study of cytomegalovirus exposure and HLA in healthy donors. With 60 Vbeta and 13 Jbeta primers, the PCR was carried out. Libraries were prepared by immunoSEQ multiplex PCR; TCRdb keeps only in-frame clonotypes and omits some of them. The sample records about 160,000 clones, roughly 83% being singletons. The specimen sequenced was PBMCs. These receptors were obtained from a boy between 2 and 15 years old in good health and CMV-seronegative.

The V call is TRBV4-1, the J call TRBJ2-7, with 8 nucleotides matching TRBD2. CDR3 length equals 18 residues. CDR1 is MGHRA, CDR2 YSYEKL, per germline. The V segment lost 0 bases and the J segment 1 base; nucleotides outside the gene matches: 11. The CDR3 loop is CASSQDPQRELVSYEQYF. DNA for the CDR3: TGCGCCAGCAGCCAAGATCCCCAGCGGGAGCTTGTTTCCTACGAGCAGTACTTC.

The gene calls are TRBV5-4 and TRBJ2-7, with TRBD2 matching over 9 bases. CDR3 length equals 16 residues. The ends lost 0 bases at V and 2 bases at J; junction bases unmatched: 6. Germline V gene sequence: CDR1 SGHNT, CDR2 YYREEE (reference sequence). CDR3 in DNA: TGTGCCAGCAGCTTGGATTGGCCTAGCGGGGCCTACGAGCAGTACTTC. It translates to CASSLDWPSGAYEQYF.

The V and J genes are TRBV30 and TRBJ1-2; TRBD1 matches 9 bases. V shed 0 bases and J 8 bases; nucleotides not matched to a gene: 4. Germline loops: CDR1 GTSNPN, CDR2 SVGIG (reference sequence). This CDR3 region has 13 residues. DNA for the CDR3: TGTGCCTGGAGTGTACAGGGGGCGCGGGGCTACACCTTC. Translated: CAWSVQGARGYTF. The complete variable domain, with remaining parts taken from reference TRBV30 and TRBJ1-2, reads SQTIHQWPATLVQPVGSPLSLECTVEGTSNPNLYWYRQAAGRGLQLLFYSVGIGQISSEVPQNLSASRPQDRQFILSSKKLLLSDSGFYLCAWSVQGARGYTFGSGTRLTVV.

The chain recombines TRBV7-3 with TRBJ1-1; 8 bases fit TRBD1. Germline V gives CDR1 SGHTA, CDR2 FQGTGA. V was clipped by 4 bases and J by 1 base; unmatched bases: 5. The CDR3 consists of 15 residues. The DNA for the CDR3 is TGTGCCAGCAGCTCGGGGACAGGACCGAACACTGAAGCTTTCTTT. Its protein is CASSSGTGPNTEAFF.

V usage is TRBV9 and J usage is TRBJ2-7; 7 bases are a match to TRBD1. Trimming took 0 bases from V and 0 from J; bases not matched to a gene: 3. This CDR3 is 15 amino acids long. Looked up from germline, CDR1 is SGDLS and CDR2 is YYNGEE. The CDR3 here is CASSVGDSSSYEQYF. The CDR3 nucleotides are TGTGCCAGCAGCGTAGGGGACAGCTCCTCCTACGAGCAGTACTTC. The variable domain in full, with the rest retrieved from reference TRBV9 and TRBJ2-7, is DSGVTQTPKHLITATGQRVTLRCSPRSGDLSVYWYQQSLDQGLQFLIQYYNGEERAKGNILERFSAQQFPDLHSELNLSSLELGDSALYFCASSVGDSSSYEQYFGPGTRLTVT.

The V and J genes are TRBV29-1 and TRBJ1-1; D gene uncertain. Trimming left V 4 bases short and J 6 bases short, with 15 bases between. Germline CDR1 and CDR2: SQVTM and ANQGSEA. This CDR3 is 13 amino acids long. CDR3 DNA: TGCAGCGTTGTGCGGGCCTCGGACGCTGAAGCTTTCTTT. This translates into CSVVRASDAEAFF.

This rearrangement joins TRBV19 to TRBJ1-5, with 8 bases lining up with TRBD1. V shed 10 bases, J shed 0 bases, and the junction held 8 bases outside the gene matches. Germline CDR1 is LNHDA and CDR2 is SQIVND (reference sequence). The CDR3 is 15 residues long. The CDR3 DNA is TGTGCCACCGCGGGACAGGCGTATAGCAATCAGCCCCAGCATTTT. This translates into CATAGQAYSNQPQHF.

The rearrangement links TRBV27 to TRBJ2-6; TRBD1 might be the D (6 bases). The germline V gene has CDR1 MNHEY and CDR2 SMNVEV (reference sequence). The V and J ends lost 5 bases and 0 bases respectively, with 20 bases between them. The CDR3 has 19 amino acids. The CDR3 bases are TGTGCCAGCAGTCTCTACTACCGGACAGCTTCCTCTGGGGCCAACGTCCTGACTTTC. Its translation: CASSLYYRTASSGANVLTF.

The rearrangement joins TRBV2 to TRBJ2-5, with D perhaps matching TRBD1 (5 bases). The J call may be faulty, since TRBJ2-7 better matches the DNA end. The germline gives CDR1 SNHLY, CDR2 FYNNEI. The CDR3 loop spans 14 amino acids. CDR3 sequence reads: CASSETQGSYEQYF. The CDR3 region has the DNA TGTGCCAGCAGTGAAACCCAGGGCTCCTACGAGCAGTACTTC.

A single count supports this clone. The CDR3 sequence is CASSVGPGGVYEQYF. The CDR3 DNA reads TGTGCCAGCAGCGTAGGGCCAGGGGGTGTCTACGAGCAGTACTTC. The chain links TRBV9 to TRBJ2-7; TRBD1 matches at 7 bases. Germline CDR1 and CDR2: SGDLS and YYNGEE. CDR3 length equals 15 residues. The V and J ends lost 0 bases and 3 bases, in that order; junction bases with no gene match: 6.

This clone came up once. The rearrangement joins TRBV10-3 to TRBJ2-7; 14 bases align to TRBD2. After removal of 5 bases from V and 0 bases from J, the junction contained 15 bases not matched to a gene. Germline V gene data show CDR1 as ENHRY and CDR2 as SYGVKD. The CDR3 sequence is 20 residues long. The CDR3 reads CAISRQGTSGSPSSSYEQYF. The DNA of the CDR3 is TGTGCCATCAGTAGACAGGGGACTAGCGGGAGCCCTTCCAGCTCCTACGAGCAGTACTTC.

The V and J genes are TRBV11-3 and TRBJ2-2, with TRBD2 as a possible D gene (6 bases). The CDR3 is made up of 15 amino acids. Germline CDR1 is SGHNT and CDR2 is YENEEA. Trimming pared 4 bases from V and 2 bases from J, leaving 11 bases between. The CDR3 reads CASSSREVNTGELFF. The CDR3 coding sequence is TGTGCCAGCAGCTCCAGGGAGGTAAACACCGGGGAGCTGTTTTTT.

This clone has just one count. The chain couples TRBV4-2 to TRBJ2-1, with TRBD2 matching 12 bases. Germline V gives CDR1 LGHNA, CDR2 YNFKEQ. Losses at the gene ends were 1 base for V and 7 bases for J; bases not matched to a gene: 8. The CDR3 spans 17 residues. The CDR3 region has the DNA TGTGCCAGCAGCCAAGGGACTAGCGGGATATTTAGGAATGAGCAGTTCTTC. Protein sequence: CASSQGTSGIFRNEQFF.

The chain is built from TRBV20-1 and TRBJ2-3; 7 bases are shared with TRBD2. The germline CDR1 and CDR2 sequences are DFQATT and SNEGSKA (reference sequence). This CDR3 contains 11 residues. The CDR3 coding sequence is TGCAGGATAGCGGGTGCAGATACGCAGTATTTT. Amino acid sequence: CRIAGADTQYF.